A selection of T cell receptor beta chains follows, all from one sample in a study of blood T cells in healthy people across ages. TCRdb used MiXCR to reprocess the 5' RACE reads, holding one entry per CDR3 protein. The sample contains about 780,000 distinct CDR3 sequences, 20% to 30% of which appear only once. Another study also made use of these data, one on T cells of mothers and their children.

The sequenced sample consisted of blood. The receptor source for this set is a boy aged 5-17 years in good health. The CDR3 runs from the conserved cysteine through the conserved F or W. The order of the fields is V gene, J gene, clone size, D gene, CDR3 protein, CDR3 DNA. A D gene is named only where the DNA matches it firmly. A clone size is listed for some rows: how often the clone was seen (once, few, many), or a class if it is expanded.

TRBV2	TRBJ2-5	-	-	CASSYVTGTNPTQYF	TGTGCCAGCAGTTATGTCACCGGGACGAACCCTACCCAGTACTTC
TRBV7-2	TRBJ1-4	-	-	CASSSGWRIDEKLFF	TGTGCCAGCAGCTCTGGTTGGCGGATTGATGAAAAACTGTTTTTT
TRBV21-1	TRBJ2-5	few	-	CASSKVWRNYLQETQYF	TGTGCCAGCAGCAAAGTCTGGCGGAACTACTTACAAGAGACCCAGTACTTC
TRBV4-2	TRBJ2-3	-	TRBD2	CASSPLLSGADTQYF	TGTGCCAGCAGCCCCCTGCTTAGCGGGGCAGATACGCAGTATTTT
TRBV20-1	TRBJ2-2	few	TRBD1	CSARDPTRGLGELFF	TGCAGTGCTAGAGATCCTACCAGGGGGCTCGGGGAGCTGTTTTTT
TRBV6-1	TRBJ1-5	-	TRBD1	CASSPHHQGAKGYSNQPQHF	TGTGCCAGCAGTCCTCACCACCAGGGGGCTAAGGGATATAGCAATCAGCCCCAGCATTTT
TRBV20-1	TRBJ2-3	-	-	CSVPDGFSTDTQYF	TGCAGTGTTCCGGACGGGTTTAGCACAGATACGCAGTATTTT
TRBV20-1	TRBJ2-7	few	-	CSAIGFRQGSVLGYEQYF	TGCAGTGCGATCGGGTTTAGGCAGGGATCCGTGCTAGGCTACGAGCAGTACTTC
TRBV15	TRBJ2-1	few	TRBD2	CATSRYSGGENEQFF	TGTGCCACCAGCAGATACTCGGGGGGGGAGAATGAGCAGTTCTTC
TRBV12-3/TRBV12-4	TRBJ2-3	-	TRBD1	CASSPGTGKEYF	TGTGCCAGCAGTCCCGGGACAGGGAAGGAGTATTTT
TRBV6-5	TRBJ1-2	few	-	CASSAWTSGDGYTF	TGTGCCAGCAGTGCTTGGACGAGCGGGGATGGCTACACCTTC
TRBV6-5	TRBJ2-3	-	TRBD1	CASSYTGTGYTDTQYF	TGTGCCAGCAGTTACACCGGGACAGGCTACACAGATACGCAGTATTTT
TRBV18	TRBJ1-2	-	-	CASSPPVRGDYGYTF	TGTGCCAGCTCACCACCTGTCAGGGGAGACTATGGCTACACCTTC
TRBV12-3/TRBV12-4	TRBJ2-6	many	-	CASSQGANVLTF	TGTGCCAGCAGCCAGGGGGCCAACGTCCTGACTTTC
TRBV12-3/TRBV12-4	TRBJ1-1	few	-	CASSLQGSPLMNTEAFF	TGTGCCAGCAGTTTACAGGGGAGCCCCCTCATGAACACTGAAGCTTTCTTT
TRBV12-3/TRBV12-4	TRBJ2-3	few	TRBD2	CASSPSGGAYTDTQYF	TGTGCCAGCAGTCCTAGCGGGGGGGCTTATACAGATACGCAGTATTTT
TRBV28	TRBJ1-6	few	TRBD1	CASRKDRSSPLHF	TGTGCCAGCAGGAAGGACAGGTCTTCACCCCTCCACTTT
TRBV20-1	TRBJ2-3	-	TRBD2	CSVEKRGGLGTDTQYF	TGCAGCGTCGAAAAGCGGGGGGGCCTCGGCACAGATACGCAGTATTTT
TRBV7-9	TRBJ1-2	few	-	CASSLGQEPYGYTF	TGTGCCAGCAGCTTGGGGCAGGAGCCCTATGGCTACACCTTC
TRBV2	TRBJ1-2	-	-	CASSEEPPVSSSYGYTF	TGTGCCAGCAGTGAAGAACCTCCCGTTAGTAGTAGCTATGGCTACACCTTC
TRBV29-1	TRBJ2-7	-	-	CSVEGGPSGYEQYF	TGCAGCGTTGAAGGCGGCCCCTCCGGGTACGAGCAGTACTTC
TRBV7-3	TRBJ2-1	-	TRBD1	CASSLTLNRGSYNEQFF	TGTGCCAGCAGCTTAACGTTAAACAGGGGTTCCTACAATGAGCAGTTCTTC
TRBV12-3/TRBV12-4	TRBJ2-1	-	-	CASRMRSAEQFF	TGTGCCAGCAGGATGCGTAGCGCTGAGCAGTTCTTC
TRBV30	TRBJ2-5	-	TRBD2	CAWNLAGGSETQYF	TGTGCCTGGAATCTAGCGGGGGGGAGCGAGACCCAGTACTTC
TRBV12-3/TRBV12-4	TRBJ2-1	-	TRBD2	CASTGGAAYNEQFF	TGTGCCAGCACCGGGGGGGCCGCATACAATGAGCAGTTCTTC
TRBV7-2	TRBJ2-3	-	-	CASSLVLGADTQYF	TGTGCCAGCAGCTTAGTGTTGGGGGCAGATACGCAGTATTTT
TRBV10-3	TRBJ2-3	-	TRBD1	CAISELQGVDTQYF	TGTGCCATCAGTGAACTACAGGGGGTAGATACGCAGTATTTT
TRBV7-6	TRBJ2-5	-	-	CVSSLVAAQETQYF	TGTGTCAGCAGCTTAGTTGCGGCCCAAGAGACCCAGTACTTC
TRBV15	TRBJ2-5	-	TRBD1	CATSRDPGQQETQYF	TGTGCCACCAGCAGAGATCCGGGACAGCAAGAGACCCAGTACTTC
TRBV5-5	TRBJ2-5	few	-	CASSARTIQETQYF	TGTGCCAGCAGCGCGAGGACTATTCAAGAGACCCAGTACTTC
TRBV15	TRBJ1-1	-	-	CATSPPGNTEAFF	TGTGCCACCAGCCCCCCAGGGAACACTGAAGCTTTCTTT
TRBV29-1	TRBJ2-7	-	TRBD1	CSVDGTATYEQYF	TGCAGCGTTGACGGGACAGCAACCTACGAGCAGTACTTC
TRBV6-5	TRBJ1-5	-	TRBD1	CASSRTGDPNQPQHF	TGTGCCAGCAGTAGGACAGGCGATCCCAATCAGCCCCAGCATTTT
TRBV20-1	TRBJ1-1	-	-	CSAREVYTEAFF	TGCAGTGCTAGAGAAGTTTACACTGAAGCTTTCTTT
TRBV7-9	TRBJ2-7	few	-	CASGEGPSYEQYF	TGTGCCAGCGGAGAAGGACCCTCCTACGAGCAGTACTTC
TRBV19	TRBJ2-6	-	TRBD1	CASSHRGQGARGANVLTF	TGTGCCAGTTCACACCGGGGACAGGGGGCGCGAGGGGCCAACGTCCTGACTTTC
TRBV9	TRBJ2-5	-	-	CASSVTPVQTQYF	TGTGCCAGCAGCGTTACCCCGGTGCAGACCCAGTACTTC
TRBV6-1	TRBJ2-6	-	-	CASSARAGQAGANVLTF	TGTGCCAGCAGTGCCCGGGCAGGGCAAGCTGGGGCCAACGTCCTGACTTTC
TRBV20-1	TRBJ2-3	-	-	CSAHHIDTQYF	TGCAGTGCCCACCACATAGATACGCAGTATTTT
TRBV5-1	TRBJ2-7	-	-	CASRSGEQPTYEQYF	TGCGCCAGCAGATCAGGGGAACAGCCTACCTACGAGCAGTACTTC
TRBV7-3	TRBJ2-3	-	-	CASSFGHRTDTQYF	TGTGCCAGCAGCTTCGGACACCGCACAGATACGCAGTATTTT
TRBV20-1	TRBJ1-5	-	-	CSARERVGSYQPQHF	TGCAGTGCTAGGGAAAGGGTGGGGTCCTATCAGCCCCAGCATTTT
TRBV3-1	TRBJ2-5	-	-	CASSQGVVRQETQYF	TGTGCCAGCAGCCAAGGAGTTGTTCGGCAAGAGACCCAGTACTTC
TRBV3-1	TRBJ2-3	many	TRBD2	CASSQVSGGGLSTDTQYF	TGTGCCAGCAGCCAAGTTTCGGGCGGGGGGCTTAGCACAGATACGCAGTATTTT
TRBV7-9	TRBJ2-7	-	-	CASSYAGGNYEQYF	TGTGCCAGCAGCTACGCCGGGGGAAACTACGAGCAGTACTTC
TRBV20-1	TRBJ2-7	-	-	CSALSQHEQYF	TGCAGTGCTTTATCACAACACGAGCAGTACTTC
TRBV2	TRBJ2-1	-	TRBD2	CASSEELAGVQSYNEQFF	TGTGCCAGCAGTGAAGAGCTAGCGGGGGTCCAATCCTACAATGAGCAGTTCTTC
TRBV30	TRBJ2-2	-	TRBD2	CAWSNVLALGGELFF	TGTGCCTGGAGTAATGTACTAGCGTTAGGCGGGGAGCTGTTTTTT